This T cell receptor (beta chain) was observed in a study of cytomegalovirus exposure and HLA in healthy donors. Study at large: Of the donors genotyped, approximately 400 in all, over 80% fell in the Caucasian-associated ancestry cluster.

In the case of this clone: Its target is unknown.

Germline assignment: CDR1 SGHTA and CDR2 FQGNSA. There are 13 residues in the CDR3. Trimming removed 1 base from V and 5 bases from J, with 7 bases in between. Broader study findings: The only immune exposure information that was available was CMV serostatus. Later analysis identified several of the most significant clusters that appeared linked to common viral pathogens. Later on, an analysis showed TCR association rates differing by HLA locus, with DRB1 the most and HLA-C the fewest.

PCR used 60 Vbeta primers and 13 Jbeta primers. Generated by immunoSEQ multiplex PCR, the TCRdb table keeps only in-frame clones and is missing some. The sample has 95,000 to 150,000 clones; about 75% are singletons. This TCR came from a man in his 60s in good health and CMV-seropositive. Sequencing used PBMCs. The V call is TRBV7-2, the J call TRBJ2-3; D is unclear. CDR3 nucleotides: TGTGCCAGCAGCTTAGGGCCCCTAGATACGCAGTATTTT. Its protein product is CASSLGPLDTQYF. Full variable domain (outside the CDR3, taken from reference TRBV7-2 and TRBJ2-3): GAGVSQSPSNKVTEKGKDVELRCDPISGHTALYWYRQSLGQGLEFLIYFQGNSAPDKSGLPSDRFSAERTGGSVSTLTIQRTQQEDSAVYLCASSLGPLDTQYFGPGTRLTVL.